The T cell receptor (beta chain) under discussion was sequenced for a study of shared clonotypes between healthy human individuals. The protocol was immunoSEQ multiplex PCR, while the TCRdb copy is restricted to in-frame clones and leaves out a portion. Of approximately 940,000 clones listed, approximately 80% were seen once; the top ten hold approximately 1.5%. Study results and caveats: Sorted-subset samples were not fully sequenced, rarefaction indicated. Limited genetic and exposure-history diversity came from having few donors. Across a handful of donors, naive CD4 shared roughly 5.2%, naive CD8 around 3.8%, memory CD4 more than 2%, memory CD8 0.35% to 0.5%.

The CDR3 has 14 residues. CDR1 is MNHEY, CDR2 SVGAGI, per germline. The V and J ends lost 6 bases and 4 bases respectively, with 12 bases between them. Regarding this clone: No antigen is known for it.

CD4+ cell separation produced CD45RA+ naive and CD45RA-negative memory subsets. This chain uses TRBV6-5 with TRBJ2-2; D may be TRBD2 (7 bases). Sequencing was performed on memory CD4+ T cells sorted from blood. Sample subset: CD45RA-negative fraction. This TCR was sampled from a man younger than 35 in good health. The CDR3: CASRPGGLTGELFF. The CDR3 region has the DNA TGTGCCAGCAGGCCCGGGGGGCTCACCGGGGAGCTGTTTTTT.